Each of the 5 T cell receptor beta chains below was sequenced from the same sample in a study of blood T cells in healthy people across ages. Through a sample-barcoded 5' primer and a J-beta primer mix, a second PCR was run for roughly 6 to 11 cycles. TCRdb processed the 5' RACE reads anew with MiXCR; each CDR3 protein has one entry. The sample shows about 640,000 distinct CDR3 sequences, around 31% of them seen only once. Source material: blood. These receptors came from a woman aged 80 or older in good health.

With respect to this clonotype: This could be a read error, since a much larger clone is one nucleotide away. The CDR3 is CASSLDFNTYNEQYF. The CDR3 nucleotides read TGTGCCAGCAGCTTAGATTTCAATACCTACAATGAGCAGTACTTC. The chain links TRBV7-2 to TRBJ2-1; D unclear. The J call may be wrong; the DNA end is better matched by TRBJ2-7. This CDR3 spans 15 amino acids. Looked up from germline, CDR1 is SGHTA and CDR2 is FQGNSA.

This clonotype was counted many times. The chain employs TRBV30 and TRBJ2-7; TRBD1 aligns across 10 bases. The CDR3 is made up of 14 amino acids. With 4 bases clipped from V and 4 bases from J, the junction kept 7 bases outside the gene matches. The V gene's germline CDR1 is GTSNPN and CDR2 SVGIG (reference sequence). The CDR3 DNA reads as TGTGCCTGGAAGAGGACAGGGGGGAAGTACGAGCAGTACTTC. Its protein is CAWKRTGGKYEQYF.

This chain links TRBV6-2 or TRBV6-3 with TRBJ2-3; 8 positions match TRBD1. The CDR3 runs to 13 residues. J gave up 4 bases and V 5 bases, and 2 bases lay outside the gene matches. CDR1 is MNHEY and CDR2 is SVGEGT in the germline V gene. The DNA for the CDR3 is TGTGCCAGCAGTCCACAGGGGGCAGATACGCAGTATTTT. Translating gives CASSPQGADTQYF.

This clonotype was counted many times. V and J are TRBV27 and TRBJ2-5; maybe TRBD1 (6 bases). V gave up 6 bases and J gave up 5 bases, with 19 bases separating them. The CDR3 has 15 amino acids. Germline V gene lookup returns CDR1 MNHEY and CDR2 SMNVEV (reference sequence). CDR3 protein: CASSPLQQGRETQYF. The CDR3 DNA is TGTGCCAGCAGCCCTCTACAACAGGGCCGGGAGACCCAGTACTTC.

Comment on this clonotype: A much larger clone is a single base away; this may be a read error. CDR3 nucleotide sequence: TGCGCCAACAGCTTGGAGCCCGCGGGGGGGCCCACAGATACGCAGTATTTT. This codes for CANSLEPAGGPTDTQYF. The chain has TRBV5-1 and TRBJ2-3, with 9 bases lining up with TRBD2. The CDR3 is made up of 17 amino acids. CDR1 and CDR2 from the germline V gene are SGHRS and YFSETQ.